This entry lists 28 T cell receptor beta chains sequenced from one sample in a study of early T cells in non-severe SARS-CoV-2 infection. MiXCR, applied by TCRdb to the 5' RACE reads, yields one record per CDR3 protein. The table includes roughly 64,000 distinct CDR3 sequences, approximately 9.2% detected once. The input for sequencing was whole blood, taken at baseline. The source is an adult who was a healthcare worker with PCR-confirmed SARS-CoV-2 infection or an uninfected control (not recorded which).

The chain carries TRBV7-9 and TRBJ2-1; a weak D match, TRBD2 (6 bases). The CDR3 has 16 residues. V lost 5 bases, J lost 0 bases, and 14 bases lay in between. Germline CDR1 reads SEHNR; CDR2 reads FQNEAQ (reference sequence). As DNA, the CDR3 is TGTGCCAGCAGCCAAGGGACTCATAGCTCCTACAATGAGCAGTTCTTC. This encodes CASSQGTHSSYNEQFF.

This clonotype was seen repeatedly, ten times or more. J is TRBJ2-1 and V is TRBV9; 8 bases are shared with TRBD2. CDR1 is SGDLS, CDR2 YYNGEE, per germline. With 3 bases clipped from V and 5 bases from J, the junction kept 4 bases outside the gene matches. The CDR3 extends over 14 amino acids. The CDR3 is CASSAGLADNEQFF. In nucleotides, the CDR3 is TGTGCCAGCAGCGCCGGACTAGCAGACAATGAGCAGTTCTTC.

This clonotype was counted ten times or more. The rearrangement uses TRBV6-4 and TRBJ1-4; perhaps TRBD1 as D (5 bases). Germline lookup yields CDR1 MRHNA and CDR2 SNTAGT. CDR3 length: 13 residues. The V end lost 4 bases, the J end lost 8 bases, and 11 bases lay between the germline ends. The CDR3 reads CASSVERGEKLFF. CDR3 in DNA: TGTGCCAGCAGTGTTGAGAGGGGAGAAAAACTGTTTTTT.

The chain carries TRBV5-4 and TRBJ2-7; D possibly corresponds to TRBD2 (5 bases). This CDR3 has 16 amino acids. Germline CDR1 SGHNT, CDR2 YYREEE (reference sequence). Between the trimmed V and J ends, which lost 4 bases and 6 bases, there was a span of 23 bases. The CDR3 region has the DNA TGTGCCAGCAGCGGCCCCGGGATGTGGGTAGTGGGCGAGCAGTACTTC. Its translation is CASSGPGMWVVGEQYF.

This clonotype appeared a few times. The chain has TRBV18 and TRBJ2-1, with D tentatively TRBD1 or TRBD2 (6 bases each). Germline V gives CDR1 KGHSH, CDR2 LQKENI. V lost 3 bases, J lost 2 bases, and 8 bases lay in between. The CDR3 has 14 residues. As DNA, the CDR3 is TGTGCCAGCTCACCGGGGGGCACCTACAATGAGCAGTTCTTC. Translation gives CASSPGGTYNEQFF.

This clonotype was observed a few times. The chain joins TRBV6-1 to TRBJ2-7; 7 nucleotides line up with TRBD1. J lost 4 bases, V lost 1 base, and 4 bases had no gene match. Germline V gene data show CDR1 as MNHNS and CDR2 as SASEGT. The CDR3 has 14 residues. The CDR3, as DNA: TGTGCCAGCAGTGAAGGGGGCAGGGGGTACGAGCAGTACTTC. It is translated as CASSEGGRGYEQYF.

The chain joins TRBV27 to TRBJ1-2; TRBD1 matches 9 bases. J gave up 7 bases and V 6 bases, and 9 bases lay outside the gene matches. The germline V gene has CDR1 MNHEY and CDR2 SMNVEV (reference sequence). This CDR3 has 14 residues. The CDR3 loop reads CASRVTGGYGGYTF. CDR3 sequence (DNA): TGTGCCAGCAGGGTTACAGGGGGCTATGGTGGCTACACCTTC.

This clonotype showed up many times. This chain uses TRBV6-6 with TRBJ1-1; TRBD1 aligns across 9 bases. The CDR3 is 17 amino acids. The junction had 13 bases not matched to a gene; V was cut back by 7 bases and J by 1 base. Germline V lookup: CDR1 MNHNY, CDR2 SVGAGI (reference sequence). CDR3 nucleotide sequence: TGTGCCAGCATCTGGAGCCCGGGACAGGGAAAGAACACTGAAGCTTTCTTT. Protein sequence: CASIWSPGQGKNTEAFF.

The table lists this clonotype with a few counts. J is TRBJ2-4 and V is TRBV7-2; 8 positions match TRBD1. With 4 bases clipped from V and 1 base from J, the junction kept 6 bases outside the gene matches. This CDR3 is 16 amino acids long. Germline values: CDR1 SGHTA, CDR2 FQGNSA. In DNA, the CDR3 is TGTGCCAGCAGCTCCAGGGGGCGGGCGGCCAAAAACATTCAGTACTTC. This codes for CASSSRGRAAKNIQYF.

This clonotype was seen repeatedly, ten times or more. The V call is TRBV29-1, the J call TRBJ2-1; a possible D gene is TRBD2 (6 bases). The CDR3 sequence is 12 residues long. CDR1 is SQVTM and CDR2 is ANQGSEA in the germline V gene. V lost 6 bases to trimming and J lost 4 bases, with 10 bases between them. The DNA of the CDR3 is TGCAGCGTGCGGGGTATTTACAATGAGCAGTTCTTC. Residues: CSVRGIYNEQFF.

In its sample, this clonotype was seen a few times. This chain connects TRBV5-6 to TRBJ1-1; a weak D match, TRBD1 (6 bases). V lost 4 bases, J lost 8 bases, and 18 bases lay in between. CDR3 length: 14 residues. Germline loops: CDR1 SGHDT, CDR2 YYEEEE. CDR3 DNA sequence: TGTGCCAGCAGCAAGATGGGGGGCCCCCTGGAAGCTTTCTTT. Amino acid sequence: CASSKMGGPLEAFF.

Ten or more counts support this clonotype. This chain links TRBV6-5 with TRBJ2-2; 8 bases fit TRBD2. Germline CDR1 and CDR2: MNHEY and SVGAGI. The CDR3 has 16 amino acids. The V segment lost 0 bases and the J segment 5 bases; nucleotides outside the gene matches: 5. In nucleotides, the CDR3 is TGTGCCAGCAGTTACTCGGAGCGGGAGTTGACCGGGGAGCTGTTTTTT. Protein sequence: CASSYSERELTGELFF.

This clonotype was counted a few times. The chain recombines TRBV20-1 with TRBJ2-2, with D possibly matching TRBD2 (6 bases). This CDR3 region has 14 residues. Germline V gives CDR1 DFQATT, CDR2 SNEGSKA (reference sequence). Trimming stripped 5 bases from V and 5 bases from J, with 15 bases between. The CDR3: CSAYGTRGTGELFF. The CDR3 DNA reads TGCAGTGCTTATGGGACCCGGGGGACCGGGGAGCTGTTTTTT.

This clonotype was counted between two and nine times. The genes are TRBV29-1 and TRBJ1-3; D remains ambiguous. CDR3 length equals 13 residues. Germline CDR1 SQVTM, CDR2 ANQGSEA. V gave up 5 bases and J gave up 0 bases, with 8 bases separating them. The CDR3 region is CSVRKSSGNTIYF. In DNA form, the CDR3 reads TGCAGCGTTCGCAAGAGCTCTGGAAACACCATATATTTT. The full variable domain, rest sourced from reference TRBV29-1 and TRBJ1-3, is SAVISQKPSRDICQRGTSLTIQCQVDSQVTMMFWYRQQPGQSLTLIATANQGSEATYESGFVIDKFPISRPNLTFSTLTVSNMSPEDSSIYLCSVRKSSGNTIYFGEGSWLTVV.

This clonotype has at least ten counts. The CDR3 loop reads CASSFEGYLLKNIQYF. The CDR3 DNA reads as TGTGCCAGCAGTTTCGAGGGTTACCTACTCAAAAACATTCAGTACTTC. The chain combines TRBV12-3 or TRBV12-4 with TRBJ2-4, with D tentatively TRBD2 (5 bases). This CDR3 has 16 amino acids. Deletions cut 3 bases from V and 3 bases from J, with 15 bases between.

V gene TRBV4-2 combines with J gene TRBJ2-7; D gene uncertain. With 0 bases removed from V and 5 bases from J, the gap between germline ends came to 5 bases. There are 12 residues in the CDR3. The germline V gene has CDR1 LGHNA and CDR2 YNFKEQ. CDR3 amino acids: CASSQDDDEQYF. The CDR3 DNA sequence: TGTGCCAGCAGCCAAGATGATGACGAGCAGTACTTC.

The chain uses TRBV11-2 and TRBJ2-7; possibly TRBD1 for D (6 bases). Trimming took off 3 bases at V and 2 bases at J, with 8 bases between the two ends. From germline, CDR1 is SGHAT and CDR2 FQNNGV. This CDR3 comprises 13 residues. CDR3 sequence: CASSFGTPYEQYF. CDR3 sequence (DNA): TGTGCCAGCAGCTTCGGGACACCCTACGAGCAGTACTTC.

The V gene is TRBV18, the J gene TRBJ1-4; maybe TRBD1 (5 bases). Germline V gene lookup returns CDR1 KGHSH and CDR2 LQKENI. The germline V and J ends were trimmed by 3 bases and 1 base, with 9 bases remaining between them. The CDR3 totals 15 residues. CDR3: CASSPSGGTNEKLFF. CDR3 coding DNA: TGTGCCAGCTCACCGTCCGGGGGAACTAATGAAAAACTGTTTTTT.

This clonotype was detected only a few times. The rearrangement joins TRBV9 to TRBJ2-1; 7 bases are a match to TRBD2. The CDR3 sequence is 14 residues long. Trimming took 3 bases from V and 3 from J; bases not matched to a gene: 3. The germline CDR1 and CDR2 sequences are SGDLS and YYNGEE. The CDR3 spells CASSAREVYNEQFF. The CDR3, as DNA: TGTGCCAGCAGCGCCCGGGAGGTCTACAATGAGCAGTTCTTC.

This clonotype was picked up a small number of times. The chain combines TRBV11-1 with TRBJ2-1, with D perhaps TRBD1 (6 bases). The V gene's germline CDR1 is SGHAT and CDR2 FQDESV (reference sequence). CDR3 size: 17 residues. V shed 5 bases and J shed 10 bases, with 27 bases lying between them. The DNA of the CDR3 is TGTGCCAGCAGCCTGGGACATGGGATAATAAAACAAGGGGAGCAGTTCTTC. Residues: CASSLGHGIIKQGEQFF.

The genes are TRBV20-1 and TRBJ2-7; TRBD1 is a possible D gene (7 bases). Trimming removed 6 bases from V and 5 bases from J, with 32 bases in between. Germline V gene lookup returns CDR1 DFQATT and CDR2 SNEGSKA (reference sequence). The CDR3 covers 18 residues. This CDR3 reads CSAMDRKGYRVGSNEQYF. CDR3 in DNA: TGCAGTGCCATGGACAGGAAAGGATACCGCGTCGGGAGTAACGAGCAGTACTTC.

The sample holds many counts of this clonotype. V and J are TRBV27 and TRBJ2-2; 13 bases match TRBD2. There are 16 residues in the CDR3. V shed 2 bases, J shed 4 bases, and the junction held 1 base outside the gene matches. Germline CDR1 MNHEY, CDR2 SMNVEV (reference sequence). The CDR3 region is CASSLGTSGITGELFF. DNA for the CDR3: TGTGCCAGCAGTTTAGGGACTAGCGGGATCACCGGGGAGCTGTTTTTT.

The J gene is TRBJ2-1, the V gene TRBV7-8, with D perhaps given as TRBD1 or TRBD2 (5 bases each). The CDR3 loop spans 15 amino acids. From germline, CDR1 is SGHVS and CDR2 FQNEAQ. The V end lost 3 bases, the J end lost 1 base, and 10 bases lay between the germline ends. CDR3 DNA sequence: TGTGCCAGCAGCTTTGACGGGGCTTCCTACAATGAGCAGTTCTTC. Encoded protein: CASSFDGASYNEQFF. The whole variable domain, remainder taken from reference TRBV7-8 and TRBJ2-1, is GAGVSQSPRYKVAKRGQDVALRCDPISGHVSLFWYQQALGQGPEFLTYFQNEAQLDKSGLPSDRFFAERPEGSVSTLKIQRTQQEDSAVYLCASSFDGASYNEQFFGPGTRLTVL.

This clonotype was counted at least ten times. The rearrangement links TRBV29-1 to TRBJ2-3; D may match TRBD1 or TRBD2 (5 bases each). The germline V gene encodes CDR1 SQVTM and CDR2 ANQGSEA. V was trimmed by 3 bases and J by 0 bases, leaving 10 bases between them. This CDR3 comprises 14 residues. CDR3: CSVDWGGSTDTQYF. The CDR3 bases are TGCAGCGTTGACTGGGGCGGGAGCACAGATACGCAGTATTTT.

The chain links TRBV7-8 to TRBJ2-1; 7 nucleotides line up with TRBD2. The ends lost 5 bases at V and 9 bases at J; junction bases unmatched: 13. The CDR3 runs to 15 residues. Germline V gene lookup returns CDR1 SGHVS and CDR2 FQNEAQ. The CDR3 protein is CASSLRRTSLGEQFF. CDR3 nucleotides: TGTGCCAGCAGCCTCCGCCGGACTAGTCTTGGTGAGCAGTTCTTC.

This clonotype was found a few times. This chain links TRBV2 with TRBJ2-5; the D is unclear. V lost 10 bases and J lost 2, with 20 bases in between. The CDR3 spans 15 residues. Germline CDR1 SNHLY, CDR2 FYNNEI. The CDR3 sequence is CATSFGFGEQETQYF. The CDR3 DNA reads as TGTGCCACAAGTTTCGGGTTCGGAGAACAAGAGACCCAGTACTTC.

This clonotype was recorded a few times. This chain joins TRBV7-8 and TRBJ2-2, with D perhaps TRBD1 (6 bases). The germline V and J ends were trimmed by 0 bases and 6 bases, with 14 bases remaining between them. Germline CDR1 and CDR2: SGHVS and FQNEAQ. The CDR3 spans 16 residues. CDR3 DNA sequence: TGTGCCAGCAGCTTAGCCGACAGGCCCTTAGCCGGGGAGCTGTTTTTT. Amino acids: CASSLADRPLAGELFF. The variable domain in full, with the rest retrieved from reference TRBV7-8 and TRBJ2-2, is GAGVSQSPRYKVAKRGQDVALRCDPISGHVSLFWYQQALGQGPEFLTYFQNEAQLDKSGLPSDRFFAERPEGSVSTLKIQRTQQEDSAVYLCASSLADRPLAGELFFGEGSRLTVL.

The rearrangement links TRBV9 to TRBJ2-3; D is unresolved. Deletions cut 4 bases from V and 4 bases from J, with 13 bases between. The CDR3 is made up of 14 amino acids. Germline-derived CDR1 and CDR2 are SGDLS and YYNGEE. The CDR3 here is CASSPRLGPDTQYF. The CDR3 DNA follows: TGTGCCAGCAGCCCCCGCCTGGGCCCAGATACGCAGTATTTT.